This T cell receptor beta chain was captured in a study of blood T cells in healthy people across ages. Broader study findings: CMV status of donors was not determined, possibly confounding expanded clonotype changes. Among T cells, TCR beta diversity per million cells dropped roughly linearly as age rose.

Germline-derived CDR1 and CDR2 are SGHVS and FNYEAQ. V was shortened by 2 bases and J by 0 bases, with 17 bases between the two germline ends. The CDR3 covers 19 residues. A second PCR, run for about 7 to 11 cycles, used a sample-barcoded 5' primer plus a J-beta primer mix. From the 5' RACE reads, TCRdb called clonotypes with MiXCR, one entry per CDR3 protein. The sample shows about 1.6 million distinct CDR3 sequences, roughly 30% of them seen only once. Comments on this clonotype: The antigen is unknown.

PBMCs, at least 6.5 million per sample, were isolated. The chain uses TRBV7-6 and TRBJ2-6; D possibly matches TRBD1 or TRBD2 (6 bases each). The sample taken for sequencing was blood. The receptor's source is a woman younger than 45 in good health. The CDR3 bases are TGTGCCAGCAGCTTATCCCCCGGGGGCGCGGGCTCTGGGGCCAACGTCCTGACTTTC. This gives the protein CASSLSPGGAGSGANVLTF.